This TCR beta chain was recovered during a study of OX40 agonist ivuxolimab in advanced cancers. The CDR3 has 11 amino acids. With 6 bases removed from V and 9 bases from J, the gap between germline ends came to 9 bases. Germline V gene sequence: CDR1 MNHEY, CDR2 SVGAGI. Profiling relied on immunoSEQ multiplex PCR, and the TCRdb table lists in-frame clones only, not all of them. Counted here are tens of thousands of clones, 65% to 90% occurring once; the ten biggest clones make up more than 1.4%. The chain employs TRBV6-5 and TRBJ2-1; possibly TRBD2 for D (6 bases). The source is an adult with an advanced solid tumor such as melanoma, head and neck, liver or kidney cancer. The sample was CD4+ or CD8+ T cells sorted from blood, taken in a trial of the OX40 agonist ivuxolimab. The CDR3 sequence is CASRAEGEQFF. The CDR3 nucleotides read TGTGCCAGCAGGGCGGAGGGTGAGCAGTTCTTC.